This record concerns one TCR beta chain sequence. Its antigen remains unidentified. This sample is part of a study of cytomegalovirus exposure and HLA in healthy donors. General observations from the study: Confirmation was obtained in vitro that a few CMV-associated chains are specific for CMV antigens. It was reportedly the case that the classifier diagnosed cytomegalovirus status with high specificity and sensitivity. Further analysis, carried out later, found HLA-associated TCR beta chains more clonally expanded than equally common other chains. The study recorded over 150 TCR beta chains that were cytomegalovirus-associated.

The CDR3 has 14 amino acids. Germline V gene data show CDR1 as SQVTM and CDR2 as ANQGSEA. V lost 4 bases and J lost 6, with 16 bases in between. It was with 60 Vbeta and 13 Jbeta primers that the PCR ran. The data were produced by immunoSEQ multiplex PCR, yet TCRdb's version contains in-frame clones alone and is incomplete. Among about 130,000 clones, around 85% were seen once, and the ten largest hold around 1.7%. Sequencing used PBMCs. V gene TRBV29-1 combines with J gene TRBJ2-1; D not resolved. The source of this sequence is a boy aged 5-17 years in good health and CMV-seronegative. In DNA, the CDR3 is TGCAGCGTTGTAGCTATAACAATTGGCAATGAGCAGTTCTTC. Its protein is CSVVAITIGNEQFF.